This T cell receptor (beta chain) appears in the sequencing data of a study of OX40 agonist ivuxolimab in advanced cancers. The method was immunoSEQ multiplex PCR; TCRdb's version includes in-frame clones alone and lacks a portion of them. The data hold under 40,000 clones, with around 80% observed a single time. This CDR3 spans 14 amino acids. Germline CDR1 reads SGDLS; CDR2 reads YYNGEE. V lost 0 bases, J lost 6 bases, and 13 bases lay in between. This chain joins TRBV9 and TRBJ2-7; no definite D call. The sample consisted of CD4+ or CD8+ T cells sorted from blood, taken in a trial of the OX40 agonist ivuxolimab. The source of this sequence is an adult with an advanced solid tumor such as melanoma, head and neck, liver or kidney cancer. CDR3 residues: CASSVEGKQGEQYF. CDR3 nucleotide sequence: TGTGCCAGCAGCGTAGAAGGAAAGCAAGGCGAGCAGTACTTC.